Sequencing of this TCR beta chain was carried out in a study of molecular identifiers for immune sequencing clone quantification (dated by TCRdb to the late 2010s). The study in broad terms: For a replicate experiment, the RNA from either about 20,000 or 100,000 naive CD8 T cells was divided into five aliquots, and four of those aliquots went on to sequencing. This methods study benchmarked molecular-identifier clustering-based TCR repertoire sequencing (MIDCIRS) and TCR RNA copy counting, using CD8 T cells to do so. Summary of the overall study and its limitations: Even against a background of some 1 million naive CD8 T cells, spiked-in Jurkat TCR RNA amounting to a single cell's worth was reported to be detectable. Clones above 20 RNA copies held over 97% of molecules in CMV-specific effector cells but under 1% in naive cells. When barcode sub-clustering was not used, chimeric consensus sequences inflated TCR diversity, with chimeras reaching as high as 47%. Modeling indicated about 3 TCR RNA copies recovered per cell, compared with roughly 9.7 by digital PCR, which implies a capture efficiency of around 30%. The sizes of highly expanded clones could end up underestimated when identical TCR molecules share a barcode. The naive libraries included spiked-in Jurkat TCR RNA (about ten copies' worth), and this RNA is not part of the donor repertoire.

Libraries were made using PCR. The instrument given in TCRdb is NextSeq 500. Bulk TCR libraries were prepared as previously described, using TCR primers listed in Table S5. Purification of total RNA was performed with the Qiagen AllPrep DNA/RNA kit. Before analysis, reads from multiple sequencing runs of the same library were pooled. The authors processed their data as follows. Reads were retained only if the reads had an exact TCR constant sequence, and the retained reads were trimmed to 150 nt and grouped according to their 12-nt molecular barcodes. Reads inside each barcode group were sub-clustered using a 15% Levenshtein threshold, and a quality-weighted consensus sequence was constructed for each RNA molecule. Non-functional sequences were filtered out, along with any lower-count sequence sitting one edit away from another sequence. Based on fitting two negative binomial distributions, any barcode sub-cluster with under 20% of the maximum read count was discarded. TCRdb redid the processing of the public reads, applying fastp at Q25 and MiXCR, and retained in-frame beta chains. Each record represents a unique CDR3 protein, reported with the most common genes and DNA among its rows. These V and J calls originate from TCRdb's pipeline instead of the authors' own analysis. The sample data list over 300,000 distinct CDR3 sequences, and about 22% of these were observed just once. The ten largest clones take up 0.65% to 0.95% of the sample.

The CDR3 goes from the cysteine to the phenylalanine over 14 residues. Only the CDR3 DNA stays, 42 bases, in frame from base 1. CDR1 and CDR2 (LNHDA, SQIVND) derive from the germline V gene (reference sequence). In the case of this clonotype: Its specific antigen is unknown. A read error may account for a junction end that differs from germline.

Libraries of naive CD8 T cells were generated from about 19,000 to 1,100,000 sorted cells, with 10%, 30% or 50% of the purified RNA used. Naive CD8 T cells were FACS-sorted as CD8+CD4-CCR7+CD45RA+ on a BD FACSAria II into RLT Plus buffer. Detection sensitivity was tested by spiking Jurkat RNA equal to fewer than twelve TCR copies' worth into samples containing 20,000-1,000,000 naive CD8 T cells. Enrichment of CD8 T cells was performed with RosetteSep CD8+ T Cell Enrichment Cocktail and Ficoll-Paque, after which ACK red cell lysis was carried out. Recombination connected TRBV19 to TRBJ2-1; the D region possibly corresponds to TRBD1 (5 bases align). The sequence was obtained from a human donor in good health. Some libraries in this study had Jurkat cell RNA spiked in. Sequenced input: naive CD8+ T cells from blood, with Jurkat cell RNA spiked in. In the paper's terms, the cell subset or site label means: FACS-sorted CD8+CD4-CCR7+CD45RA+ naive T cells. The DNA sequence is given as TGTACCAGTACGCAATGGGGCCAGGGCAATGAGCAGTTCTTC. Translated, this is CTSTQWGQGNEQFF.